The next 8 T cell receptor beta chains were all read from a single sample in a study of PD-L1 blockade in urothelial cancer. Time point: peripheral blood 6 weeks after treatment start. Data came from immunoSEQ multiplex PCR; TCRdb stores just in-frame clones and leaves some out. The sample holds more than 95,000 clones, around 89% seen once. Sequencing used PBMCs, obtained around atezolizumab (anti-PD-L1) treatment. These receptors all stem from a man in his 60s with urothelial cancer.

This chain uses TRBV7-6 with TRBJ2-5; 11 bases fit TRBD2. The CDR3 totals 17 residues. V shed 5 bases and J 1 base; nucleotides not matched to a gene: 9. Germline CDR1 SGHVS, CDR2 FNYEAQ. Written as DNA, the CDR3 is TGTGCCAGCAGCCTTTCTAGCGGGGGGACTCCCCAAGAGACCCAGTACTTC. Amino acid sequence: CASSLSSGGTPQETQYF.

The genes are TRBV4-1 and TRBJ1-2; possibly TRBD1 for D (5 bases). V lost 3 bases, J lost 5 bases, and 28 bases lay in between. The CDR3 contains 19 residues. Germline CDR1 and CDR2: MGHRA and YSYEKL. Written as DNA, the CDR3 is TGCGCCAGCAGCCATGGAAATAGGGGCGTGGCAGGGCTCTATTATGGCTACACCTTC. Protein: CASSHGNRGVAGLYYGYTF.

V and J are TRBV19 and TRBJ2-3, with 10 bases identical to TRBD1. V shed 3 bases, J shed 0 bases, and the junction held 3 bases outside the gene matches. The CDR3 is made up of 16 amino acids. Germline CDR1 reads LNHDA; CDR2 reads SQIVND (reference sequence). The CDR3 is CASSIKDRGSTDTQYF. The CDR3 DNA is TGTGCCAGTAGTATCAAGGACAGGGGGAGCACAGATACGCAGTATTTT.

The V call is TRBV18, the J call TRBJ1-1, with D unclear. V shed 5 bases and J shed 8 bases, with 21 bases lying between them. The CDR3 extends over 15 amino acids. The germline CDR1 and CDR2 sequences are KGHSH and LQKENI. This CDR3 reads CASSSLRDKNSEAFF. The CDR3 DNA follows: TGTGCCAGCTCATCACTCCGGGATAAAAATTCAGAAGCTTTCTTT.

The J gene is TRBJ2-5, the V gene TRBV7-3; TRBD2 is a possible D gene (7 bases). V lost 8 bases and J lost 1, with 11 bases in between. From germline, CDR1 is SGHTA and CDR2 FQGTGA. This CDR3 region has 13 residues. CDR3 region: CASGGGPQETQYF. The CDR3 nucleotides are TGTGCCAGCGGCGGGGGCCCCCAAGAGACCCAGTACTTC.

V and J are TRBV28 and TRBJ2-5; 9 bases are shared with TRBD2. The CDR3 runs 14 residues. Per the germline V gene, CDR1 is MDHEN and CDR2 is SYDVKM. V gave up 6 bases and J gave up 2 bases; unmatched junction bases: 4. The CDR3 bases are TGTGCCAGCAGGACTAGCGGTCTTCAAGAGACCCAGTACTTC. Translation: CASRTSGLQETQYF.

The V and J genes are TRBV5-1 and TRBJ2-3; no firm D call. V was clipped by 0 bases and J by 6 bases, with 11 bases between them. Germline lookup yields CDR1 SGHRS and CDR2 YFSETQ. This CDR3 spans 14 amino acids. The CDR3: CASSLGQRTDTQYF. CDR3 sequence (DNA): TGCGCCAGCAGCTTGGGGCAGCGAACGGATACGCAGTATTTT.

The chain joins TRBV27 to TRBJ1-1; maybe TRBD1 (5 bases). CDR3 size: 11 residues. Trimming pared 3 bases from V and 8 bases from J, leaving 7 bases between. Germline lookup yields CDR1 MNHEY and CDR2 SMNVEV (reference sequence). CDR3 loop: CASSFGGEAFF. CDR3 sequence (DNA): TGTGCCAGCAGTTTTGGGGGGGAAGCTTTCTTT.